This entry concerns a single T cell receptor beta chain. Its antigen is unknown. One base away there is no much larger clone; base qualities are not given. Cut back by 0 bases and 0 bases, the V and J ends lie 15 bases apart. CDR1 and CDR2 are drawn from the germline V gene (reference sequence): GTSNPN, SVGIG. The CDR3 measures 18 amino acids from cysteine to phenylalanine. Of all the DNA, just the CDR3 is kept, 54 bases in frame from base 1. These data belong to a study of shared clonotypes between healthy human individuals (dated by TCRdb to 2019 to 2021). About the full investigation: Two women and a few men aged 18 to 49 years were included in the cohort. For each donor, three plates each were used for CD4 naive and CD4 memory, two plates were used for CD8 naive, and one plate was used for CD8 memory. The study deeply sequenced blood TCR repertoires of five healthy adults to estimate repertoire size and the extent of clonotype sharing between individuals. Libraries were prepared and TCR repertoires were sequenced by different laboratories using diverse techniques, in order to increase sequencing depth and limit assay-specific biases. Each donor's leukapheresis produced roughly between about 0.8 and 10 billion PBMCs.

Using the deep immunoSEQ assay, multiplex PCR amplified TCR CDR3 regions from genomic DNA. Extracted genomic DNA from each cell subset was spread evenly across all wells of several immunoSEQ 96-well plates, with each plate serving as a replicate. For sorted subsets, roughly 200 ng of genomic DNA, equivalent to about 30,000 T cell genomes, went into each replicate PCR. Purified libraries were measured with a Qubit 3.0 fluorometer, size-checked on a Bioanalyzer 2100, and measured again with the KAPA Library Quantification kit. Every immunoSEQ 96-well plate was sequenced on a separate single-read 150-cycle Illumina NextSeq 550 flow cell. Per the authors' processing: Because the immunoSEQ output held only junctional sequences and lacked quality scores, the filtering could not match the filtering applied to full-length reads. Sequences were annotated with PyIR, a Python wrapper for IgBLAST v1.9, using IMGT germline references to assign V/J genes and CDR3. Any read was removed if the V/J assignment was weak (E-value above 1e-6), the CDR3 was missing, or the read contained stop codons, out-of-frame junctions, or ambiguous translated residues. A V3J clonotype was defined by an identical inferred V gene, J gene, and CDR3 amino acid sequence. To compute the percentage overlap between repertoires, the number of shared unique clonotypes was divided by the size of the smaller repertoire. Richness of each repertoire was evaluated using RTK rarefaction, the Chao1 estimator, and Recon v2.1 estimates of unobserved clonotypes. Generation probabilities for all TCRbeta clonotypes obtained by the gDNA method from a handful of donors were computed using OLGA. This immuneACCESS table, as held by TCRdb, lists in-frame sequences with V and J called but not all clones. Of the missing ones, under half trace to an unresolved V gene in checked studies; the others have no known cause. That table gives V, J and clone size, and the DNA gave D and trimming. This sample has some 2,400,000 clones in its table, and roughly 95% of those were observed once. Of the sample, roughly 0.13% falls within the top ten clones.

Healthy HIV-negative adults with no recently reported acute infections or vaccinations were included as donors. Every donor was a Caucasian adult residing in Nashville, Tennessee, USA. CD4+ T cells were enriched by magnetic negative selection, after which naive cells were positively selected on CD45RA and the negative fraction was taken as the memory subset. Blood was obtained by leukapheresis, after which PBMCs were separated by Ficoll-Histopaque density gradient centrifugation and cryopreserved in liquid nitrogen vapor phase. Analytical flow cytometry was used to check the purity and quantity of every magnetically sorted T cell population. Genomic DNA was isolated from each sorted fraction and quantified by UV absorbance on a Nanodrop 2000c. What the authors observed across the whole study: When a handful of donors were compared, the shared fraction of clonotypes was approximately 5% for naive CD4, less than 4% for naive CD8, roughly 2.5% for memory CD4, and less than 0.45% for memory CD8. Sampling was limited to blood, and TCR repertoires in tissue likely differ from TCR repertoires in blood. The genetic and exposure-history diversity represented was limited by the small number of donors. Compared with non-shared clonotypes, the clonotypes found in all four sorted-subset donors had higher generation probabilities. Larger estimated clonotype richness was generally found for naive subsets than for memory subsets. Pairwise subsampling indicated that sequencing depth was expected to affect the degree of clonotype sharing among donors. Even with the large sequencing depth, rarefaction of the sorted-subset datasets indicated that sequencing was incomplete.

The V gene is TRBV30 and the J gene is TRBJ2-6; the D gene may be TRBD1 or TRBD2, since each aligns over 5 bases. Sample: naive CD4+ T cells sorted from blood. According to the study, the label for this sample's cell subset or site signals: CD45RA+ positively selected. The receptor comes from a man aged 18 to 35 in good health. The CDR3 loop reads CAWSVSGAPFSGANVLTF. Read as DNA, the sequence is TGTGCCTGGAGTGTCTCCGGGGCTCCCTTCTCTGGGGCCAACGTCCTGACTTTC. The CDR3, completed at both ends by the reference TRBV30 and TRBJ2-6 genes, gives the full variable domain SQTIHQWPATLVQPVGSPLSLECTVEGTSNPNLYWYRQAAGRGLQLLFYSVGIGQISSEVPQNLSASRPQDRQFILSSKKLLLSDSGFYLCAWSVSGAPFSGANVLTFGAGSRLTVL.